A selection of T cell receptor beta chains follows, all from one sample in a study of T cell repertoires in cytomegalovirus infection. One entry per CDR3 protein results from TCRdb running MiXCR on the reads. The sample consists of hundreds of thousands of distinct CDR3 sequences, around a third of them appearing once. These receptors have no identified antigens. This specimen consisted of cultured PBMCs, obtained from culture after CMV antigen stimulation. These receptor sequences come from a human donor in good health (CMV status not recorded). Some clones in this sample may be carry-over from other donors' samples. Each CDR3 is given with its conserved first and last residue. Each record gives: D gene, clone size, V gene, J gene, CDR3 protein, CDR3 DNA. The D gene is left open where the match is weak. Some rows mark clone size as missing; the rest say once, few, many or name a class of expanded clone.

NA	NA	TRBV19	TRBJ1-1	CASSASRPDPRQLTEAFF	TGTGCCAGTAGTGCATCACGACCGGACCCGAGACAATTGACTGAAGCTTTCTTT
TRBD1	NA	TRBV5-1	TRBJ2-1	CASSTRTGPEQFF	TGCGCCAGCAGCACACGGACAGGGCCAGAGCAGTTCTTC
NA	NA	TRBV15	TRBJ1-4	CATSRQGGEKLFF	TGTGCCACCAGCAGACAAGGGGGGGAAAAACTGTTTTTT
TRBD2	few	TRBV6-2/TRBV6-3	TRBJ2-7	CASRVTTSGSYEQYF	TGTGCCAGCAGGGTGACGACTAGCGGCTCCTACGAGCAGTACTTC
TRBD1	many	TRBV7-2	TRBJ1-1	CASSHRDRNTEAFF	TGTGCCAGCAGCCACCGGGACAGGAACACTGAAGCTTTCTTT
NA	NA	TRBV7-2	TRBJ1-1	CASSLVGRDYTEAFF	TGTGCCAGCAGCTTAGTAGGACGGGACTACACTGAAGCTTTCTTT
NA	few	TRBV10-3	TRBJ1-2	CAISEFGEGYTF	TGTGCCATCAGTGAGTTCGGCGAAGGCTACACCTTC
NA	many	TRBV7-2	TRBJ2-4	CASSFLGLYDIQYF	TGTGCCAGCAGCTTCCTAGGACTTTATGACATTCAGTACTTC
NA	NA	TRBV6-5	TRBJ2-3	CASSYGRPPDTQYF	TGTGCCAGCAGTTATGGGCGACCCCCAGATACGCAGTATTTT
NA	many	TRBV7-2	TRBJ1-3	CASSFTPGSGNTIYF	TGTGCCAGCAGCTTCACCCCGGGATCAGGAAACACCATATATTTT
NA	NA	TRBV7-9	TRBJ1-1	CASSEPTGGNTEAFF	TGTGCCAGCAGCGAACCGACAGGAGGAAACACTGAAGCTTTCTTT
NA	NA	TRBV10-3	TRBJ2-5	CAVGAREETQYF	TGTGCAGTAGGCGCGAGGGAGGAGACCCAGTACTTC
NA	many	TRBV7-2	TRBJ2-1	CASSLRGEPDEQFF	TGTGCCAGCAGCTTACGCGGGGAACCCGATGAGCAGTTCTTC
NA	few	TRBV15	TRBJ1-2	CATSRDRWGDYGYTF	TGTGCCACCAGCAGAGATCGATGGGGGGACTATGGCTACACCTTC
TRBD1	few	TRBV7-6	TRBJ1-1	CASSSGTGGILDTEAFF	TGTGCCAGCAGTTCCGGGACAGGGGGCATTCTGGACACTGAAGCTTTCTTT
NA	NA	TRBV7-2	TRBJ1-3	CASSEYGNTIYF	TGTGCCAGCAGCGAGTATGGAAACACCATATATTTT
TRBD2	NA	TRBV15	TRBJ2-5	CATSPRTSGGETQYF	TGTGCCACCAGCCCTCGGACTAGCGGGGGTGAGACCCAGTACTTC
NA	NA	TRBV27	TRBJ1-3	CASIRGNTIYF	TGTGCCAGCATTAGGGGAAACACCATATATTTT
NA	NA	TRBV15	TRBJ2-5	CATSRGRQETQYF	TGTGCCACCAGCAGGGGAAGGCAAGAGACCCAGTACTTC
NA	few	TRBV12-3/TRBV12-4	TRBJ2-1	CASTQRGGEQFF	TGTGCCAGCACTCAAAGGGGGGGTGAGCAGTTCTTC
TRBD1	once	TRBV5-1	TRBJ1-2	CASRTGSNYGYTF	TGCGCCAGCAGGACAGGGAGTAACTATGGCTACACCTTC
NA	NA	TRBV7-2	TRBJ2-3	CASSLGGSRKSTDTQYF	TGTGCCAGCAGCTTAGGTGGTTCGAGGAAAAGCACAGATACGCAGTATTTT
TRBD2	NA	TRBV3-1	TRBJ2-1	CASSLSGTGPADEQFF	TGTGCCAGCAGCCTCAGCGGGACGGGCCCCGCGGATGAGCAGTTCTTC
TRBD1	few	TRBV7-9	TRBJ1-1	CASSLQGTGRGENTEAFF	TGTGCCAGCAGCTTACAAGGGACAGGGAGGGGGGAGAACACTGAAGCTTTCTTT
NA	NA	TRBV6-2/TRBV6-3	TRBJ2-3	CASSPHDPAEDTQYF	TGTGCCAGCAGTCCCCATGACCCTGCTGAAGATACGCAGTATTTT
TRBD1	NA	TRBV5-1	TRBJ1-1	CASSLPGTGTAFF	TGCGCCAGCAGCTTGCCAGGGACAGGAACAGCTTTCTTT
TRBD1	NA	TRBV5-3	TRBJ1-2	CASRPGGQDYGYTF	TGTGCCAGCAGGCCAGGGGGCCAGGACTATGGCTACACCTTC
TRBD1	NA	TRBV29-1	TRBJ1-1	CSALGTARVTEAFF	TGCAGCGCCCTAGGGACAGCGAGGGTCACTGAAGCTTTCTTT
TRBD2	NA	TRBV6-2/TRBV6-3	TRBJ2-3	CASSPRARTSGSRKSDTQYF	TGTGCCAGCAGTCCCCGGGCTAGGACTAGCGGGAGTCGTAAGTCAGATACGCAGTATTTT
TRBD2	NA	TRBV20-1	TRBJ2-7	CSALLAGGLSYEQYF	TGCAGTGCTTTACTAGCGGGGGGCTTGTCCTACGAGCAGTACTTC
TRBD1	NA	TRBV12-3/TRBV12-4	TRBJ2-1	CASSLTGQGHNEQFF	TGTGCCAGCAGTTTAACGGGACAGGGCCACAATGAGCAGTTCTTC
NA	few	TRBV12-3/TRBV12-4	TRBJ1-2	CASRGGQGYGYGYTF	TGTGCCAGCAGAGGTGGCCAGGGTTACGGCTATGGCTACACCTTC
NA	few	TRBV27	TRBJ2-1	CASYPLAFLASRSYNEQFF	TGTGCCAGCTATCCCTTGGCGTTTTTGGCTAGTCGTTCCTACAATGAGCAGTTCTTC
TRBD1	NA	TRBV6-1	TRBJ1-2	CASSRWEQGVYGYTF	TGTGCCAGCAGCCGGTGGGAACAGGGGGTCTATGGCTACACCTTC
TRBD2	NA	TRBV7-2	TRBJ2-1	CASSFYSGTLYNEQFF	TGTGCCAGCAGCTTCTATAGCGGGACCCTATACAATGAGCAGTTCTTC
NA	NA	TRBV20-1	TRBJ2-7	CSARRGTSDEQYF	TGCAGTGCTAGACGGGGAACTTCGGACGAGCAGTACTTC
TRBD2	NA	TRBV5-4	TRBJ2-2	CASSTGLAGAGTGELFF	TGTGCCAGCAGCACGGGACTAGCGGGGGCGGGCACCGGGGAGCTGTTTTTT
NA	NA	TRBV30	TRBJ1-2	CAWNERLYGYTF	TGTGCCTGGAACGAGCGCCTCTATGGCTACACCTTC
NA	NA	TRBV12-3/TRBV12-4	TRBJ1-2	CASSPGQSSYGYTF	TGTGCCAGCAGTCCAGGGCAGTCGAGCTATGGCTACACCTTC
TRBD1	NA	TRBV6-6	TRBJ1-1	CASSYSPGQGMGTWNTEAFF	TGTGCCAGCAGTTACTCGCCGGGACAGGGGATGGGAACCTGGAACACTGAAGCTTTCTTT
NA	many	TRBV11-1	TRBJ2-1	CATQLGDEQFF	TGTGCCACCCAACTAGGCGATGAGCAGTTCTTC
NA	once	TRBV10-3	TRBJ2-7	CAITPTPIYEQYF	TGTGCCATCACACCGACTCCTATCTACGAGCAGTACTTC